This T cell receptor (beta chain) originates from a study of T cell repertoires in cytomegalovirus infection. Notes on the study in general: Dominating the ex vivo response were HLA-C-restricted CMV-specific TCR beta clonotypes.

TCRdb analysed the reads with MiXCR anew, one entry per CDR3 protein. Seen here are about 890,000 distinct CDR3 sequences, about a third observed once, and the top ten hold 13%. The V and J ends lost 0 bases and 4 bases respectively, with 16 bases between them. From germline, CDR1 is LNHNV and CDR2 YYDKDF (reference sequence). The CDR3 is made up of 17 amino acids. This clonotype has only one observation. Its antigen remains unidentified. This receptor was identified in a human donor in good health (CMV status not recorded). Some clones in this sample may be carry-over from other donors' samples. Sequences were derived from cultured CD8+ T cells from PBMCs, sampled from culture after CMV antigen stimulation. The chain combines TRBV15 with TRBJ2-1; D is unclear. This CDR3 is CATSRDTVSPRYNEQFF. DNA of the CDR3: TGTGCCACCAGCAGAGATACAGTGAGCCCCCGGTACAATGAGCAGTTCTTC.